The present T cell receptor (beta chain) was sequenced within a study of T cell clonotyping in hematopoietic cell transplantation. Study-wide results and caveats: Recipient TCR diversity dropped after transplant; expanded clonotypes rose from day 30 to 180. Higher Inverse Simpson Index values in graft donor and pretransplant recipient predicted broader posttransplant TCR diversity.

The CDR3 extends over 14 amino acids. V lost 3 bases, J lost 6 bases, and 15 bases lay in between. The V gene's germline CDR1 is MNHNS and CDR2 SASEGT. Sequenced by immunoSEQ multiplex PCR; TCRdb stores in-frame clones only, minus some. This table has under 9,000 clones, 85% to 90% appearing once. As concerns this clone: Its specificity is unknown.

The material was peripheral blood mononuclear cells, obtained at the time of graft-versus-host disease after allogeneic stem cell transplant. The rearrangement uses TRBV6-1 and TRBJ2-7; D possibly uses TRBD1 or TRBD2 (6 bases each). The source of this sequence is a male patient aged 55 to 69 who had an allogeneic stem cell transplant from a related donor, so the T cells may come from the graft donor. Some clones in this sample may be carry-over from other donors' samples. The DNA for the CDR3 is TGTGCCAGCAGTGACTACAGGGTCGGGAGCGAGCAGTACTTC. Protein: CASSDYRVGSEQYF.